These T cell receptor beta chains were read from a single sample in a study of T-cell reconstitution after alpha-beta-depleted transplantation in children. TCRdb re-called the PCR reads with MiXCR, one entry per CDR3 protein. The sample includes some 81,000 distinct CDR3 sequences, 12% to 15% seen only once; the top ten take roughly 30%. Sequenced here: PBMCs, mostly from graft donor cells, sampled 180 days after TCRalphabeta/CD19-depleted stem cell transplant. These receptors all come from a male patient between 2 and 15 years old who had a stem cell transplant for acute lymphoblastic leukemia, so the T cells may come from the graft donor. CDR3s include the opening cysteine and the closing phenylalanine or tryptophan. D genes are given only for firm matches. Only some rows state a clone size, as once, few, many or a class for expanded clones.

V	size	D	J	CDR3	DNA
TRBV5-4	few	TRBD2	TRBJ2-1	CASSLQRGISYNEQFF	TGTGCCAGCAGCCTACAGCGGGGAATCTCCTACAATGAGCAGTTCTTC
TRBV25-1	-	-	TRBJ2-7	CASQLRGGERGEQYF	TGTGCCAGCCAACTAAGGGGGGGGGAGAGAGGCGAGCAGTACTTC
TRBV20-1	few	-	TRBJ2-2	CSARGIQGHSRNTGELFF	TGCAGTGCTAGAGGCATTCAGGGGCACTCCCGGAACACCGGGGAGCTGTTTTTT
TRBV5-6	few	-	TRBJ1-1	CASSLSWQEAFF	TGTGCCAGCAGCTTGAGTTGGCAGGAAGCTTTCTTT
TRBV9	-	TRBD2	TRBJ2-5	CASSPYSGPGQKTQYF	TGTGCCAGCAGCCCTTATAGCGGGCCAGGGCAGAAGACCCAGTACTTC
TRBV21-1	-	-	TRBJ2-7	CASSKRTGLPYEQYF	TGTGCCAGCAGCAAGAGGACAGGACTACCCTACGAGCAGTACTTC
TRBV7-3	few	TRBD1	TRBJ1-1	CASSSTGYTEAFF	TGTGCCAGCAGCTCGACAGGGTACACTGAAGCTTTCTTT
TRBV20-1	-	-	TRBJ1-5	CSARWVKATALTIATGGGNQPQHF	TGCAGTGCTAGATGGGTCAAGGCCACGGCCCTCACGATAGCGACAGGTGGGGGCAATCAGCCCCAGCATTTT
TRBV20-1	-	TRBD2	TRBJ2-1	CSAPWTSGGLYNEQFF	TGCAGTGCCCCCTGGACTAGCGGGGGCCTCTACAATGAGCAGTTCTTC
TRBV7-7	many	TRBD2	TRBJ2-5	CASSLGGSTSGRETQYF	TGTGCTAGCAGCTTAGGAGGTTCGACTAGCGGGAGAGAGACCCAGTACTTC
TRBV10-3	few	TRBD1	TRBJ1-1	CATRTGGRDTEAFF	TGTGCCACCAGGACAGGGGGCCGCGACACTGAAGCTTTCTTT
TRBV2	-	TRBD2	TRBJ2-7	CASSGSGRTYEQYF	TGTGCCAGCAGTGGCAGCGGGAGGACCTACGAGCAGTACTTC
TRBV5-4	few	-	TRBJ2-5	CASSFGGTQYF	TGTGCCAGCAGCTTTGGCGGGACCCAGTACTTC
TRBV6-1	few	TRBD2	TRBJ2-1	CASGRLAEVYNEQFF	TGTGCCAGCGGCCGACTAGCGGAGGTCTACAATGAGCAGTTCTTC
TRBV7-2	few	-	TRBJ1-1	CASSLEALGNTEAFF	TGTGCCAGCAGCTTAGAAGCCTTGGGGAACACTGAAGCTTTCTTT
TRBV20-1	few	TRBD2	TRBJ2-2	CSASGRAGNPNTGELFF	TGCAGTGCTAGTGGTCGAGCGGGGAACCCGAACACCGGGGAGCTGTTTTTT
TRBV5-6	few	TRBD1	TRBJ1-2	CASSLGDRSYGYTF	TGTGCCAGCAGCTTGGGGGACAGATCTTATGGCTACACCTTC
TRBV6-1	few	TRBD2	TRBJ2-5	CASTRTSWETQYF	TGTGCCAGCACCCGGACTAGCTGGGAGACCCAGTACTTC
TRBV18	-	-	TRBJ1-3	CASSPRDTIYF	TGTGCCAGCTCCCCGAGGGACACCATATATTTT
TRBV3-1	few	-	TRBJ1-2	CASSPLEGVGYTF	TGTGCCAGCAGCCCGCTAGAAGGGGTAGGCTACACCTTC
TRBV20-1	-	-	TRBJ2-7	CSARDLRQAYEQYF	TGCAGTGCTAGAGATCTCCGACAGGCCTACGAGCAGTACTTC
TRBV7-9	few	-	TRBJ1-1	CASSLGPQCFF	TGTGCCAGCAGCTTGGGACCGCAGTGTTTCTTT
TRBV20-1	many	-	TRBJ2-3	CSARPSLTDTQYF	TGCAGTGCTAGGCCCTCTCTGACAGATACGCAGTATTTT
TRBV11-2	-	-	TRBJ2-5	CASSLNMAWWGTQETQYF	TGTGCCAGCAGCTTAAATATGGCCTGGTGGGGCACCCAAGAGACCCAGTACTTC